This record looks at one T cell receptor (beta chain) sequence and its context. The table lists this clonotype with many counts. Its antigen has not been determined. No base quality values were provided; no much bigger clone lies one nucleotide off. The entry originates in a study of Graves' ophthalmopathy and Graves' hyperthyroidism (dated by TCRdb to the late 2010s). Turning to the overall study: Peripheral blood was collected at initial diagnosis, prior to any treatment. The study used signatures of the TCR beta repertoire to tell Graves' ophthalmopathy apart from Graves' hyperthyroidism and to predict which patients would progress to ophthalmopathy. In total, some 140 blood samples were TCR-sequenced: roughly 45 ophthalmopathy, approximately 75 hyperthyroidism and some 17 hyperthyroidism-to-ophthalmopathy patients. To explore V-J signatures that distinguish ophthalmopathy from hyperthyroidism, a discovery set of 100 patients was enrolled, made up of 40 to 45 with ophthalmopathy and around 60 with stable hyperthyroidism. An independent validation cohort was composed of roughly 19 hyperthyroidism patients and 17 patients who later progressed from hyperthyroidism to ophthalmopathy. In more than five hyperthyroidism patients, the T-cell repertoires found in thyroid tissue were compared with those found in blood. After sampling, hyperthyroidism patients received methimazole starting at 30 mg daily, and ophthalmopathy patients received high-dose intravenous methylprednisolone. The 75 to 100 discovery patients were randomly divided into training and test sets at a 7:3 ratio.

V is pruned by 0 bases and J by 6 bases, leaving 9 bases of the junction without a gene match. CDR1 LGHNA and CDR2 YNFKEQ were looked up in the germline V gene. The CDR3 spans 16 residues, from the cysteine through the phenylalanine. Only the CDR3 region is kept as DNA, spanning 48 bases read in frame from base 1. TCR beta CDR3 regions were amplified from RNA transcripts for repertoire sequencing. The first round of RT-PCR was done with HTBI primers and the Qiagen OneStep RT-PCR kit, and was followed by a second round of multiplex PCR, then size selection and purification. The libraries underwent paired-end sequencing with 100 bp reads on an Illumina HiSeq2000. Per the authors' processing: SOAPnuke was used for read processing, and reads with adapters, uncalled bases, a mean Phred below 15, or no exact constant-primer or identifier match were discarded. High-quality paired reads were merged with COPE v1.2.5. Each unique nucleotide sequence was defined as a clonotype, and clonotypes were aligned to IMGT TRB V, D and J references with MiTCR v1.1. Only V-J combinations with frequency above 0.0001 were analysed, covering around 99% of repertoires. For each V-J combination, a TCR clonal expansion and chaos score was defined as the ratio of F50 clonal expansion to chaos observed in the TCRdist matrix. Welch's t-statistics and random forest were used to reduce features to approximately 13 V-J combinations, which were fed into a naive Bayes classifier. The Morisita-Horn index was used to measure how similar the thyroid and blood repertoires were. Using fastp trimming at Q25 and MiXCR clonotype assembly, TCRdb reanalyzed the public sequencing data and kept in-frame beta chains. CDR3 protein duplicates are merged, each entry listing the most common genes and DNA. The V and J calls reflect TCRdb's pipeline rather than the authors' work. Here the sample has approximately 480,000 distinct CDR3 sequences; approximately 14% occur a single time. 8% to 10% of the sample goes to the ten largest clones.

Ophthalmopathy patients had moderately to severely active disease, Clinical Activity Score of at least 3, NOSPECS grade of at least 4, and disease duration under 3 months. Patients with other autoimmune diseases, uncontrolled infections, pregnancy or lactation were excluded. Diagnosis relied on clinical symptoms, serum thyroxine, TRAb, thyroid ultrasound and orbital computed tomography. PBMCs were isolated from 7.5 to 10 ml of fresh peripheral blood by Ficoll-Paque density gradient centrifugation. Total RNA was extracted using Trizol reagent, and RNA quality was checked on an Agilent 2100 Bioanalyzer. General conclusions and limits of the study: The 13-signature model separated ophthalmopathy from stable hyperthyroidism with roughly 90% sensitivity and about 81% specificity in cross-validation, and 80%/75% in the test set. In validation, the model predicted ophthalmopathy progression with about 70% sensitivity and less than 80% specificity; around twelve predicted patients were CT-confirmed with GO in a median of approximately 6.5 months. No statistical method was used to set the sample size in advance, and the investigators knew which group each participant was assigned to. Most expanded thyroid clonotypes with a frequency above 0.001 also appeared in blood, which suggests that blood repertoires may reflect the immune response in the thyroid.

The rearranged segments are TRBV4-2 and TRBJ1-2; the central 8 bases match TRBD1. The receptor was derived from a woman between 25 and 40 years old with Graves' ophthalmopathy. Donor details come from another sample of the same person, matched by shared clones. The sequenced sample consisted of blood. The DNA sequence reads TGTGCCAGCAGCCAAGAGCGGACATCAGGGGGCCATGGCTACACCTTC. The encoded protein is CASSQERTSGGHGYTF.